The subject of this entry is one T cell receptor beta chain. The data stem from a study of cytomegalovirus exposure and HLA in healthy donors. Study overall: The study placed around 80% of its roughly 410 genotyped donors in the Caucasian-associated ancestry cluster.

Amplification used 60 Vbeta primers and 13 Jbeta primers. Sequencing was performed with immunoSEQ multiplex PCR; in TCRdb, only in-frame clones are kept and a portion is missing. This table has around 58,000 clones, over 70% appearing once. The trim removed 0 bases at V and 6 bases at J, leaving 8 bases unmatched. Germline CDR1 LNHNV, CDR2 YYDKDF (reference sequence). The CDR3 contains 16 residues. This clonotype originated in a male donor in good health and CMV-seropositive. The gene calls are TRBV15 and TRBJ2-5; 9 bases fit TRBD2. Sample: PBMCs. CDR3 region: CATSRDSPSGVKTQYF. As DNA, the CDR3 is TGTGCCACCAGCAGAGATTCCCCTAGCGGGGTAAAGACCCAGTACTTC.